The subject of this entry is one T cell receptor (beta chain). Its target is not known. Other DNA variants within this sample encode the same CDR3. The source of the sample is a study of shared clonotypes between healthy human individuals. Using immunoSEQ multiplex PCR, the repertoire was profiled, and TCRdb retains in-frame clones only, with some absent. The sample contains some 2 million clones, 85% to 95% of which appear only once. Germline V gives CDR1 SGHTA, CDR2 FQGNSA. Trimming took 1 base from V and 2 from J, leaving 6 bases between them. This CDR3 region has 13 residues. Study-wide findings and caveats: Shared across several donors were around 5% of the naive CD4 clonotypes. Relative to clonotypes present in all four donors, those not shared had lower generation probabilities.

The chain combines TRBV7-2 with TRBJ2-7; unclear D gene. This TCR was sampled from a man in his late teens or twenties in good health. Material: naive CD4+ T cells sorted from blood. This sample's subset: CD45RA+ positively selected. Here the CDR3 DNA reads TGTGCCAGCAGCTTAGGGGCGCCCTACGAGCAGTACTTC. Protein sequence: CASSLGAPYEQYF.